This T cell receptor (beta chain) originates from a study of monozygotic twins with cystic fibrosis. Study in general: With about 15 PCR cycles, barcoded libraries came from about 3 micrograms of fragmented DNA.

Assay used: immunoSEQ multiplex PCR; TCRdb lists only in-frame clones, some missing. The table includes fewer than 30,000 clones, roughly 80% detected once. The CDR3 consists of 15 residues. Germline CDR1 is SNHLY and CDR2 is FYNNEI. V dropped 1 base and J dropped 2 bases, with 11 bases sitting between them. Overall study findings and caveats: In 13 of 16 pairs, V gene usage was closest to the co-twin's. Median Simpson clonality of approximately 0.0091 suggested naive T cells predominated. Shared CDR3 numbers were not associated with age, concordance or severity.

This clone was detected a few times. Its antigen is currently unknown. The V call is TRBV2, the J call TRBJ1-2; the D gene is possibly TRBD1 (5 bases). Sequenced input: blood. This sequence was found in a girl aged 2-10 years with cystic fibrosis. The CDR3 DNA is TGTGCCAGCAGTGAAGTGTCGGCAGGGAACTATGGCTACACCTTC. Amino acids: CASSEVSAGNYGYTF.